This TCR beta chain was retrieved from a study of blood T cell repertoires in COVID-19. For the study at large: COVID-19 samples collected from the United States, Italy and Spain covered acute and convalescent phases. T cells, B-cell-depleted T cells, or PBMCs supplied cDNA or gDNA.

Using immunoSEQ multiplex PCR, the repertoire was profiled, and TCRdb retains in-frame clones only, with some absent. The sample has about 220,000 clones, about four fifths seen once. CDR3 length equals 15 residues. The junction had 7 bases not matched to a gene; V was cut back by 5 bases and J by 4 bases. CDR1 is LNHDA and CDR2 is SQIVND in the germline V gene (reference sequence). The sequence was collected from a woman aged 45-60 years who had been exposed to COVID-19. The sequenced sample was PBMCs or T cells enriched from blood (not recorded which). The chain uses TRBV19 and TRBJ1-4, with 7 bases matching TRBD1. The CDR3 spells CASSVLRDSNEKLFF. In nucleotides, the CDR3 is TGTGCCAGTAGTGTCCTTCGGGACAGTAATGAAAAACTGTTTTTT.